The source of this T cell receptor (beta chain) is a study of T cell repertoires in cytomegalovirus infection (dated by TCRdb to between 2018 and 2021). Regarding the study in general: Peptide stimulations targeted recently identified HLA-C-restricted CMV epitopes, whose presentation resists viral immunomodulation, together with well-studied HLA-B-restricted epitopes. Because public TCR beta signatures pointed to carriage of CMV infection together with the matching HLA type, the HLA type of each donor mattered for the analysis. Paper-wide results and their limitations: In both this cohort and an independent cohort of 352 donors, the cumulative frequency of public TCR beta family members distinguished carriers of CMV infection plus the relevant HLA type. The ex vivo response was dominated by HLA-C-restricted CMV-specific TCR beta clonotypes, and the single most frequent clonotype in two of eight donors was supplied by these HLA-C-restricted clonotypes.

This clonotype turned up a few times. Its antigen remains unidentified. Base-call qualities are not available, and no considerably larger clone is one nucleotide away. The treatment or condition tag for this specimen amounts to: in vitro stimulation with specific CMV peptide epitopes to enrich CMV-specific T cells. Reads for this sample came from an Illumina HiSeq 1500. TCRdb trimmed public reads at Q25 via fastp, called clones via MiXCR and kept in-frame beta chains. Under each unique CDR3 protein, matching rows form one entry showing the most common genes and DNA. The sample table contains some 900,000 distinct CDR3 sequences; only one count was recorded for approximately 32% of them. The ten largest clones represent around 12% of the sample. The CDR3, cysteine through phenylalanine, is 19 amino acids long. Only the CDR3 DNA stays, 57 bases, in frame from base 1. V is trimmed back by 4 bases and J by 1 base, and the junction contains 16 bases that no gene match accounts for. The germline V gene (reference sequence) provides CDR1 SGHNT and CDR2 YYREEE.

This specimen was cultured CD8+ T cells from PBMCs, taken from culture after CMV antigen stimulation. The sequence was obtained from a human donor in good health (CMV status not recorded). Some clones in this sample may be carry-over from other donors' samples. The rearrangement joined TRBV5-4 to TRBJ1-1, with 10 middle bases fitting TRBD1. For the CDR3, the sequence is CASSPGPGTGVRGNTEAFF. The nucleotide sequence reads TGTGCCAGCAGCCCTGGCCCCGGGACAGGGGTTAGAGGGAACACTGAAGCTTTCTTT.